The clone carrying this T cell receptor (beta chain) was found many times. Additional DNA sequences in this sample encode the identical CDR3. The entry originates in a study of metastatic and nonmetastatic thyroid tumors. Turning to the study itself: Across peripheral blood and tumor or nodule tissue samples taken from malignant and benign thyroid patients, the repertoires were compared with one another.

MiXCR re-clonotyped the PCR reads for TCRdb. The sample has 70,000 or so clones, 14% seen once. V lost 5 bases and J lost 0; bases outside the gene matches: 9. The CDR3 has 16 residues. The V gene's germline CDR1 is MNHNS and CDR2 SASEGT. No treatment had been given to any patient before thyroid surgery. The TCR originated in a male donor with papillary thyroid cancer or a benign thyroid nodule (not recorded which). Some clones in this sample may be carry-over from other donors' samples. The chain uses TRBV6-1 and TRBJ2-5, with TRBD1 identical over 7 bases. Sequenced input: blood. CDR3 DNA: TGTGCCAGCAGTCAGCCGGGACAGAGCTACCAAGAGACCCAGTACTTC. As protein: CASSQPGQSYQETQYF.